This T cell receptor (beta chain) was obtained from a study of cytotoxic CD8 clonotypes in ibrutinib-treated CLL. Looking at the study overall: Results showed approximately 25 partial and 2 complete responses; following median around six years, around 15 remained remitted, approximately 12 advanced.

This clone occurred a few times. V was clipped by 5 bases and J by 4 bases, with 14 bases between them. This CDR3 has 15 residues. Looked up from germline, CDR1 is MNHEY and CDR2 is SMNVEV (reference sequence). Clones were sequenced by immunoSEQ multiplex PCR, and TCRdb holds only the in-frame ones, with some missing. The sample includes about 57,000 clones, 45% to 70% of them seen just once. Sequencing used PBMCs, obtained after 24 months of ibrutinib treatment. The origin of this receptor is a human donor with chronic lymphocytic leukemia. The chain links TRBV27 to TRBJ2-2; TRBD1 might be the D (6 bases). The CDR3 protein is CASSRRGTRTGELFF. The CDR3 DNA is TGTGCCAGCAGTCGAAGGGGGACCCGCACCGGGGAGCTGTTTTTT.